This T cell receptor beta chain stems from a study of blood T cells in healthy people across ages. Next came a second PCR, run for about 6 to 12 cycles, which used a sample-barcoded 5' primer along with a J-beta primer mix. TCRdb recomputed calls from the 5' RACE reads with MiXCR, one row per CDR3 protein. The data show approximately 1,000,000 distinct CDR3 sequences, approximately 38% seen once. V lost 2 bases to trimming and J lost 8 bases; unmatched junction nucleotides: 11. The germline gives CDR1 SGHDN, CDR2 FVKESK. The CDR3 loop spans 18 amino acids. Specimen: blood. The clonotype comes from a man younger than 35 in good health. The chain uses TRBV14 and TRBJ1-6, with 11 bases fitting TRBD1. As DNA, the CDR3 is TGTGCCAGCAGCCAACGGACAGGGGGCATCCTCTTAGATTCACCCCTCCACTTT. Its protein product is CASSQRTGGILLDSPLHF.